These 9 T cell receptor beta chains were all obtained from the same sample, sequenced in a study of T cell clones after liver transplantation (dated by TCRdb to the late 2010s). The protocol used for the library was the immunoSEQ multiplex PCR assay. Sourced from immuneACCESS, this table was stored by TCRdb with only in-frame sequences that have V and J called. A share of the clones is absent; for the studies checked, an unresolved V gene accounts for under half, and the remainder has no known explanation. This sample holds about 99,000 clones; under 90% were observed only once. The ten largest make up less than 3% of the sample. Source: CD4+ T cells from blood, taken around 50 months after liver transplant. The origin of the receptors is a human patient who received a liver transplant. Some T cells may derive from the graft donor when a transplant has been performed.

This clone occurred once. The chain couples TRBV7-2 to TRBJ2-5, with TRBD1 identical over 8 bases. This CDR3 is built from 14 residues. Germline V gene data show CDR1 as SGHTA and CDR2 as FQGNSA. Trimming removed 5 bases from V and 5 bases from J; junction bases left unmatched: 7. CDR3 coding DNA: TGTGCCAGCAGCCGATCGACAGGGGCGGAGACCCAGTACTTC. This sequence encodes CASSRSTGAETQYF.

The chain employs TRBV5-4 and TRBJ1-2, with D possibly being TRBD1 (5 bases). Deletions cut 0 bases from V and 3 bases from J, with 12 bases between. The CDR3 is 15 amino acids. CDR1 and CDR2 from the germline V gene are SGHNT and YYREEE (reference sequence). The CDR3 sequence: CASSLGRGLHYGYTF. Here the CDR3 DNA reads TGTGCCAGCAGCTTGGGGCGGGGACTGCACTATGGCTACACCTTC.

The gene calls are TRBV30 and TRBJ2-7; tentatively, D is TRBD2 (6 bases). Trimming left V 4 bases short and J 0 bases short, with 10 bases between. The CDR3 runs 13 residues. Germline V gene sequence: CDR1 GTSNPN, CDR2 SVGIG (reference sequence). In nucleotides, the CDR3 is TGTGCCTGGAAGGGGAGGCTCTCCTACGAGCAGTACTTC. This gives the protein CAWKGRLSYEQYF.

The V call is TRBV5-4, the J call TRBJ2-7; TRBD1 matches at 9 bases. CDR3 length: 15 amino acids. Germline trimming cut 0 bases from V and 3 bases from J; bases unmatched to any gene: 4. The germline V gene encodes CDR1 SGHNT and CDR2 YYREEE (reference sequence). CDR3 sequence (DNA): TGTGCCAGCAGCTTGGCAGGACAGGGGAACTACGAGCAGTACTTC. Amino acid sequence: CASSLAGQGNYEQYF.

The J gene is TRBJ2-7, the V gene TRBV29-1; D is undetermined. Between the trimmed V and J ends, which lost 5 bases and 7 bases, there was a span of 12 bases. The CDR3 has 11 residues. Looked up from germline, CDR1 is SQVTM and CDR2 is ANQGSEA. CDR3 protein: CSVILSREQYF. DNA of the CDR3: TGCAGCGTTATCCTCTCCCGTGAGCAGTACTTC.

This sequence joins TRBV6-6 and TRBJ2-7; 12 nucleotides line up with TRBD2. The CDR3 has 14 residues. Per germline, CDR1 MNHNY and CDR2 SVGAGI (reference sequence). J was trimmed by 6 bases and V by 5 bases; bases with no gene match: 5. CDR3 protein: CASSRLAGEGEQYF. The CDR3 bases are TGTGCCAGCAGTCGACTAGCGGGAGAAGGCGAGCAGTACTTC.

The V call is TRBV28, the J call TRBJ1-1; D uncertain. The germline V gene has CDR1 MDHEN and CDR2 SYDVKM. V shed 5 bases and J shed 0 bases, with 7 bases lying between them. This CDR3 comprises 13 residues. The DNA of the CDR3 is TGTGCCAGCAGTCTCAGCTTGAACACTGAAGCTTTCTTT. It specifies CASSLSLNTEAFF.

This chain uses TRBV5-7 with TRBJ2-1; no clear D. TRBV5-7 is recorded as an ORF, its role being uncertain. The length of the CDR3 is 16 residues. Trimming removed 0 bases from V and 5 bases from J, with 15 bases in between. CDR3 region: CASSLVGKGPHNEQFF. In nucleotides, the CDR3 is TGTGCCAGCAGCTTGGTGGGCAAGGGCCCCCACAATGAGCAGTTCTTC.

V gene TRBV4-2 combines with J gene TRBJ2-7, with D tentatively TRBD2 (7 bases). With 6 bases removed from V and 0 bases from J, the gap between germline ends came to 12 bases. Germline V lookup: CDR1 LGHNA, CDR2 YNFKEQ. This CDR3 spans 14 amino acids. In DNA, the CDR3 is TGTGCCAGCAGTGGGGGCGGGAGCTCCTACGAGCAGTACTTC. It specifies CASSGGGSSYEQYF.